This entry lists 29 T cell receptor beta chains sequenced from one sample in a study of blood T cell repertoires in COVID-19. TCRdb keeps only in-frame clones here, not all; method: immunoSEQ multiplex PCR. The sample contains around 72,000 clones, 88% of which appear only once. The sequenced sample was peripheral blood. The receptors stem from a man aged 50 to 59 with acute or convalescent COVID-19.

CDR3 in DNA: TGTGCCAGCAGTGAATTCATGGCGGGGGGGCGCTATACGCAGTATTTT. It translates to CASSEFMAGGRYTQYF. This sequence joins TRBV25-1 and TRBJ2-3, with 9 bases aligning to TRBD2. Losses at the gene ends were 1 base for V and 7 bases for J; bases not matched to a gene: 9. CDR3 length equals 16 residues. Germline-derived CDR1 and CDR2 are MGHDK and SYGVNS.

The chain is built from TRBV5-1 and TRBJ2-3, with a possible D match to TRBD2 (5 bases). In germline, CDR1 is SGHRS, CDR2 YFSETQ. This CDR3 region has 14 residues. V was clipped by 0 bases and J by 3 bases, with 8 bases between them. CDR3 sequence: CASSLAGETDTQYF. The CDR3 DNA reads as TGCGCCAGCAGCTTGGCCGGGGAAACAGATACGCAGTATTTT.

This chain connects TRBV18 to TRBJ1-3; no reliable D call. The length of the CDR3 is 15 residues. CDR1 and CDR2 (germline): KGHSH, LQKENI. Trimming removed 3 bases at V and 2 bases at J, with 11 bases between. CDR3 region: CASSPGGGTGNTIYF. The CDR3 DNA reads TGTGCCAGCTCACCGGGTGGAGGGACTGGAAACACCATATATTTT.

This chain links TRBV19 with TRBJ2-2; a possible D gene is TRBD2 (7 bases). CDR1 LNHDA and CDR2 SQIVND come from the germline V gene (reference sequence). CDR3 size: 17 residues. The germline V and J ends were trimmed by 1 base and 4 bases, with 16 bases remaining between them. As DNA, the CDR3 is TGTGCCAGTAGTATAGGTGGGGGGGCCATTTCCACCGGGGAGCTGTTTTTT. Its protein product is CASSIGGGAISTGELFF.

V and J are TRBV15 and TRBJ1-2, with 9 nucleotides matching TRBD1. From germline, CDR1 is LNHNV and CDR2 YYDKDF (reference sequence). This CDR3 has 18 residues. Trimming removed 3 bases from V and 10 bases from J; junction bases left unmatched: 21. The CDR3, as DNA: TGTGCCACCAGCAGCCTTTGGGGGGACAGGGCCTCTTCTTTTGACTACACCTTC. Residues: CATSSLWGDRASSFDYTF. Filled out from reference TRBV15 and TRBJ1-2, the complete variable domain reads DAMVIQNPRYQVTQFGKPVTLSCSQTLNHNVMYWYQQKSSQAPKLLFHYYDKDFNNEADTPDNFQSRRPNTSFCFLDIRSPGLGDTAMYLCATSSLWGDRASSFDYTFGSGTRLTVV.

The rearrangement links TRBV10-3 to TRBJ2-6; 9 positions match TRBD1. The V and J ends lost 6 bases and 7 bases, in that order; junction bases with no gene match: 10. The CDR3 has 16 residues. The germline gives CDR1 ENHRY, CDR2 SYGVKD. CDR3 sequence reads: CAISSGQGRQANVLTF. The DNA of the CDR3 is TGTGCCATCAGCTCGGGACAGGGTCGTCAAGCCAACGTCCTGACTTTC.

The CDR3 DNA is TGTGCCAGCAGTTTAGCACGGGGTGAGCAGTTCTTC. Protein: CASSLARGEQFF. The chain employs TRBV12-3 or TRBV12-4 and TRBJ2-1, with D maybe TRBD2 (5 bases). The CDR3 length is 12 residues. V lost 0 bases and J lost 9, with 6 bases in between.

This chain connects TRBV9 to TRBJ2-7, with 11 bases fitting TRBD2. CDR1 is SGDLS and CDR2 is YYNGEE in the germline V gene. Germline trimming cut 0 bases from V and 0 bases from J; bases unmatched to any gene: 5. This CDR3 is 17 amino acids long. The CDR3 loop is CASSVEASGGFSYEQYF. CDR3 in DNA: TGTGCCAGCAGCGTAGAGGCTAGCGGGGGGTTCTCCTACGAGCAGTACTTC. The full variable domain, with the rest looked up from reference TRBV9 and TRBJ2-7, is DSGVTQTPKHLITATGQRVTLRCSPRSGDLSVYWYQQSLDQGLQFLIQYYNGEERAKGNILERFSAQQFPDLHSELNLSSLELGDSALYFCASSVEASGGFSYEQYFGPGTRLTVT.

The chain couples TRBV6-5 to TRBJ1-2; D is uncertain. Trimming removed 9 bases from V and 3 bases from J, with 14 bases in between. The CDR3 consists of 13 residues. Germline CDR1 reads MNHEY; CDR2 reads SVGAGI. CDR3 residues: CASSPTLDYGYTF. The CDR3 DNA reads TGTGCCAGTAGCCCCACGTTGGACTATGGCTACACCTTC.

CDR3 nucleotides: TGTGCCACCGGACAGGGCGGAAATGAGCAGTTCTTC. Its protein is CATGQGGNEQFF. The rearrangement uses TRBV19 and TRBJ2-1; 8 bases fit TRBD1. The trim removed 10 bases at V and 7 bases at J, leaving 6 bases unmatched. The CDR3 contains 12 residues. Per germline, CDR1 LNHDA and CDR2 SQIVND (reference sequence).

The chain couples TRBV18 to TRBJ1-5; possibly TRBD1 for D (6 bases). Trimming took 2 bases from V and 2 from J, leaving 10 bases between them. Germline V gene data show CDR1 as KGHSH and CDR2 as LQKENI. The CDR3 extends over 15 amino acids. CDR3 residues: CASSPLQGRNQPQHF. As DNA, the CDR3 is TGTGCCAGCTCACCATTACAGGGTCGCAATCAGCCCCAGCATTTT.

V usage is TRBV5-1 and J usage is TRBJ2-5, with unresolved D. In germline, CDR1 is SGHRS, CDR2 YFSETQ. V lost 0 bases, J lost 5 bases, and 11 bases lay in between. The CDR3 length is 14 residues. Here the CDR3 reads CASSLGNPQETQYF. The CDR3 DNA is TGCGCCAGCAGCTTGGGAAATCCCCAGGAGACCCAGTACTTC.

The rearrangement joins TRBV6-5 to TRBJ1-2, with a weak D call TRBD1 (6 bases). Trimming took off 6 bases at V and 2 bases at J, with 13 bases between the two ends. The CDR3 spans 14 residues. Germline CDR1 is MNHEY and CDR2 is SVGAGI. The CDR3 region has the DNA TGTGCCAGCAGCGGACAGTTTAAGAACTATGGCTACACCTTC. It yields the protein CASSGQFKNYGYTF.

This rearrangement joins TRBV7-3 to TRBJ2-3, with TRBD2 identical over 10 bases. The CDR3 spans 16 residues. With V trimmed by 5 bases and J by 6 bases, 11 bases remained unmatched. Germline V lookup: CDR1 SGHTA, CDR2 FQGTGA. CDR3 loop: CASSPSLAGDPDTQYF. CDR3 nucleotides: TGTGCCAGCAGCCCGAGCCTAGCGGGGGACCCGGATACGCAGTATTTT.

This chain joins TRBV10-2 and TRBJ2-7, with TRBD1 identical over 10 bases. Germline CDR1 is WSHSY and CDR2 is SAAADI. The CDR3 runs 15 residues. Trimming removed 2 bases from V and 3 bases from J; junction bases left unmatched: 4. The CDR3 reads CASSEVGQGIYEQYF. CDR3 in DNA: TGCGCCAGCAGTGAGGTGGGACAGGGGATCTACGAGCAGTACTTC.

V is TRBV6-1 and J is TRBJ2-5; D ambiguous. Trimming left V 2 bases short and J 5 bases short, with 12 bases between. From germline, CDR1 is MNHNS and CDR2 SASEGT. The CDR3 loop spans 14 amino acids. The chain's CDR3 is CASSERTRRETQYF. In nucleotides, the CDR3 is TGTGCCAGCAGTGAACGTACCCGGCGGGAGACCCAGTACTTC.

This clone has a handful of counts. Other DNA sequences in the same sample also yield this CDR3. This sequence joins TRBV5-6 and TRBJ2-2, with 11 bases fitting TRBD2. Trimming cost V 0 bases and J 7 bases; bases outside gene matches: 5. CDR1 is SGHDT, CDR2 YYEEEE, per germline. CDR3 length: 16 amino acids. The CDR3 DNA follows: TGTGCCAGCAGCTTGGCCCTAGCGGGGGGTCACGGGGAGCTGTTTTTT. The encoded protein is CASSLALAGGHGELFF.

CDR3 nucleotide sequence: TGTGCTAGTGGTTGGGAACCTCGGGACAGGCCTCCTTATGTCTACGAGCAGTACTTC. Translated, it gives CASGWEPRDRPPYVYEQYF. This chain connects TRBV12-5 to TRBJ2-7, with 8 positions matching TRBD1. CDR3 size: 19 residues. V dropped 4 bases and J dropped 3; count of bases not matched to a gene: 20. Germline V lookup: CDR1 LGHNT, CDR2 FRNRAP.

The chain recombines TRBV30 with TRBJ2-2; 7 bases fit TRBD2. This CDR3 has 16 residues. Unmatched junction bases numbered 9, after V lost 0 bases and J lost 5 bases. Germline V gene lookup returns CDR1 GTSNPN and CDR2 SVGIG (reference sequence). The CDR3 protein is CAWSVRPTSSTGELFF. CDR3 in DNA: TGTGCCTGGAGTGTACGGCCGACTAGCAGTACCGGGGAGCTGTTTTTT.

The rearrangement joins TRBV2 to TRBJ1-5; tentative D call: TRBD1 (5 bases). V shed 3 bases and J shed 4 bases, with 7 bases lying between them. The CDR3 is 13 residues long. Per the germline V gene, CDR1 is SNHLY and CDR2 is FYNNEI. The CDR3 here is CASSDQGNQPQHF. CDR3 bases: TGTGCCAGCAGTGATCAGGGTAATCAGCCCCAGCATTTT.

The V gene is TRBV6-1, the J gene TRBJ1-2; D not certain. CDR3 length: 14 residues. V was pared by 3 bases and J by 5 bases, with 13 bases between. Per germline, CDR1 MNHNS and CDR2 SASEGT. The CDR3 spells CASSELDGGYGYTF. CDR3 DNA: TGTGCCAGCAGTGAGCTGGACGGAGGATATGGCTACACCTTC.

V gene TRBV4-1 combines with J gene TRBJ1-3; no definite D call. This CDR3 is built from 14 residues. Trimming took off 2 bases at V and 0 bases at J, with 5 bases between the two ends. CDR1 MGHRA and CDR2 YSYEKL come from the germline V gene. The CDR3 coding sequence is TGCGCCAGCAGCCAATTTCGCTCTGGAAACACCATATATTTT. Amino acid sequence: CASSQFRSGNTIYF.

This chain connects TRBV6-5 to TRBJ2-7; 8 nucleotides match TRBD2. The CDR3 extends over 14 amino acids. CDR1 is MNHEY, CDR2 SVGAGI, per germline. Trimming at V came to 7 bases and at J to 5 bases, leaving 10 bases not matched to a gene. This CDR3 reads CASTRAGGRDEQYF. The DNA for the CDR3 is TGTGCCAGCACCCGGGCGGGGGGACGGGACGAGCAGTACTTC.

The V gene is TRBV6-5, the J gene TRBJ2-5, with 8 bases matching TRBD1. This CDR3 is built from 16 residues. V shed 0 bases and J 5 bases; nucleotides not matched to a gene: 8. Germline values: CDR1 MNHEY, CDR2 SVGAGI. CDR3 in amino acids: CASSYSYRGSSETQYF. The CDR3 coding sequence is TGTGCCAGCAGTTACTCGTACAGGGGGTCTTCTGAGACCCAGTACTTC.

V is TRBV5-4 and J is TRBJ2-7, with D maybe TRBD1 (5 bases). The CDR3 is made up of 15 amino acids. Looked up from germline, CDR1 is SGHNT and CDR2 is YYREEE (reference sequence). Trimming left V 5 bases short and J 4 bases short, with 19 bases between. The CDR3 protein is CASRTQSGHTYEQYF. CDR3 coding DNA: TGTGCCAGCAGAACTCAGTCAGGACACACATACGAGCAGTACTTC.

This clone came up once. This chain joins TRBV12-3 or TRBV12-4 and TRBJ1-2, with D perhaps TRBD1 (5 bases). V lost 6 bases, J lost 7 bases, and 9 bases lay in between. The CDR3 consists of 11 residues. The CDR3 reads CASRSTGGYTF. The CDR3 DNA reads as TGTGCCAGCAGATCAACAGGTGGCTACACCTTC.

This chain's CDR3 is CASSLANRAGANVLTF. The CDR3 DNA is TGTGCCAGCAGCTTGGCCAACCGGGCTGGGGCCAACGTCCTGACTTTC. This sequence joins TRBV5-4 and TRBJ2-6; no firm D call. The CDR3 totals 16 residues. Germline V gene data show CDR1 as SGHNT and CDR2 as YYREEE (reference sequence). V was trimmed by 0 bases and J by 2 bases, leaving 9 bases between them.

The DNA for the CDR3 is TGTGCCAGCAGTTCGCCGGGACAGGGGACGACCACTGAAGCTTTCTTT. It translates to CASSSPGQGTTTEAFF. This chain links TRBV6-5 with TRBJ1-1; the match to TRBD1 covers 10 bases. This CDR3 has 16 amino acids. Germline trimming cut 4 bases from V and 4 bases from J; bases unmatched to any gene: 9. CDR1 and CDR2 (germline): MNHEY, SVGAGI.

The chain joins TRBV30 to TRBJ1-4; D remains unclear. The CDR3 is 13 amino acids. V lost 0 bases to trimming and J lost 7 bases, with 9 bases between them. In germline, CDR1 is GTSNPN, CDR2 SVGIG (reference sequence). CDR3 bases: TGTGCCTGGAGTGTTGGAGGGCTTGAAAAACTGTTTTTT. Protein: CAWSVGGLEKLFF.